The rows below give T cell receptor beta chains drawn from one sample of a study of blood T cell repertoires in COVID-19. TCRdb's table, derived via immunoSEQ multiplex PCR, lists solely in-frame clones and lacks some. In the table there are approximately 240,000 clones, approximately 84% of which are singletons. Material for sequencing was peripheral blood. Receptor source: a woman aged 25-40 years who had recovered from COVID-19. Each CDR3 is given with its conserved first and last residue. D genes are given only for firm matches. Some rows mark clone size as missing; the rest say once, few, many or name a class of expanded clone.

abundance: .; j_gene: TRBJ1-1; v_gene: TRBV5-4; d_gene: .; CDR3nt: TGTGCCAGCAGCCCGCCGCTTGATGAGGGCACTGAAGCTTTCTTT; CDR3aa: CASSPPLDEGTEAFF
abundance: .; j_gene: TRBJ2-3; v_gene: TRBV7-2; d_gene: .; CDR3nt: TGTGCCAGCAGCTTAGCGGGAGCATGGACAGATACGCAGTATTTT; CDR3aa: CASSLAGAWTDTQYF
abundance: .; j_gene: TRBJ2-1; v_gene: TRBV5-1; d_gene: TRBD2; CDR3nt: TGCGCCAGCAGCTTGGCCCGGACTAGCGGGAACAATGAGCAGTTCTTC; CDR3aa: CASSLARTSGNNEQFF
abundance: .; j_gene: TRBJ1-1; v_gene: TRBV4-1; d_gene: .; CDR3nt: TGCGCCAGCAGCCAGGGACAGAACACTGAAGCTTTCTTT; CDR3aa: CASSQGQNTEAFF
abundance: .; j_gene: TRBJ2-3; v_gene: TRBV15; d_gene: .; CDR3nt: TGTGCCACCAGCAAATTAGCGGACACCCTTACAGATACGCAGTATTTT; CDR3aa: CATSKLADTLTDTQYF
abundance: .; j_gene: TRBJ1-4; v_gene: TRBV2; d_gene: TRBD1; CDR3nt: TGTGCCAGCACCAAAGAAGGGGGCCCTTATACTAATGAAAAACTGTTTTTT; CDR3aa: CASTKEGGPYTNEKLFF
abundance: .; j_gene: TRBJ1-4; v_gene: TRBV5-4; d_gene: .; CDR3nt: TGTGCCAGCAGCTTGGATCGTGGGGCAGGTGAAAAACTGTTTTTT; CDR3aa: CASSLDRGAGEKLFF
abundance: .; j_gene: TRBJ2-7; v_gene: TRBV7-2; d_gene: TRBD2; CDR3nt: TGTGCCAGCAGCTTACAGCGGGACTCCTACGAGCAGTACTTC; CDR3aa: CASSLQRDSYEQYF
abundance: .; j_gene: TRBJ2-7; v_gene: TRBV5-1; d_gene: .; CDR3nt: TGCGCCAGCAGCTTGGCGGGCGGGGAGACCTACGAGCAGTACTTC; CDR3aa: CASSLAGGETYEQYF
abundance: .; j_gene: TRBJ2-2; v_gene: TRBV3-1/TRBV3-2; d_gene: TRBD2; CDR3nt: TGTGCCAGCAGCCCATCTCCGGGACTAGCGGGGAACACCGGGGAGCTGTTTTTT; CDR3aa: CASSPSPGLAGNTGELFF
abundance: few; j_gene: TRBJ1-4; v_gene: TRBV29-1; d_gene: .; CDR3nt: TGCAGCGTACAAAATGAAAAACTGTTTTTT; CDR3aa: CSVQNEKLFF
abundance: many; j_gene: TRBJ2-4; v_gene: TRBV18; d_gene: .; CDR3nt: TGTGCCAGCTCACCGGGCGTCTTAAACATTCAGTACTTC; CDR3aa: CASSPGVLNIQYF
abundance: few; j_gene: TRBJ2-3; v_gene: TRBV30; d_gene: .; CDR3nt: TGTGCCTGGAGCCTCTCAGATACGCAGTATTTT; CDR3aa: CAWSLSDTQYF
abundance: .; j_gene: TRBJ2-1; v_gene: TRBV4-1; d_gene: TRBD2; CDR3nt: TGCGCCAGCAGCCAATTAGGGCTAGCGGGGGCAAGGGGGAATGAGCAGTTCTTC; CDR3aa: CASSQLGLAGARGNEQFF
abundance: .; j_gene: TRBJ1-1; v_gene: TRBV5-3; d_gene: .; CDR3nt: TGTGCCAGAAGGGGCTTCTGGGGGCGCATTCACACTGAAGCTTTCTTT; CDR3aa: CARRGFWGRIHTEAFF
abundance: .; j_gene: TRBJ2-2; v_gene: TRBV7-3; d_gene: .; CDR3nt: TGTGCCAGCAGCTTGAACCCGACAGTAAACACCGGGGAGCTGTTTTTT; CDR3aa: CASSLNPTVNTGELFF
abundance: .; j_gene: TRBJ1-2; v_gene: TRBV5-1; d_gene: TRBD1; CDR3nt: TGCGCCAGCAGCTGGGGACAGGGGGCCGGCGGCTACACCTTC; CDR3aa: CASSWGQGAGGYTF
abundance: .; j_gene: TRBJ1-2; v_gene: TRBV3-1/TRBV3-2; d_gene: .; CDR3nt: TGTGCCAGCAGCCAAGACCTAGGCTATGGCTACACCTTC; CDR3aa: CASSQDLGYGYTF
abundance: .; j_gene: TRBJ2-1; v_gene: TRBV5-5; d_gene: TRBD2; CDR3nt: TGTGCCAGCAGCCCTTTAGCGGGAGGGCCGGACAATGAGCAGTTCTTC; CDR3aa: CASSPLAGGPDNEQFF
abundance: many; j_gene: TRBJ2-2; v_gene: TRBV7-7; d_gene: TRBD2; CDR3nt: TGTGCCAGCAGCCTTGGTGCGGGAGGGCCGGGCACCGGGGAGCTGTTTTTT; CDR3aa: CASSLGAGGPGTGELFF
abundance: .; j_gene: TRBJ1-1; v_gene: TRBV6-5; d_gene: .; CDR3nt: TGTGCCAGCACTCCTTTTTTGGACAGTCAAGCTTTCTTT; CDR3aa: CASTPFLDSQAFF
abundance: .; j_gene: TRBJ1-2; v_gene: TRBV27; d_gene: .; CDR3nt: TGTGCCAGCAGCCTAGGGGCGGGACTGAGCTATGGCTACACCTTC; CDR3aa: CASSLGAGLSYGYTF
abundance: once; j_gene: TRBJ2-7; v_gene: TRBV2; d_gene: TRBD2; CDR3nt: TGTGCCACCGATCGGGGGGGATCCTACGAGCAGTACTTC; CDR3aa: CATDRGGSYEQYF
abundance: .; j_gene: TRBJ1-1; v_gene: TRBV19; d_gene: .; CDR3nt: TGTGCCAGTAGTCAACAGGGCTACACTGAAGCTTTCTTT; CDR3aa: CASSQQGYTEAFF
abundance: .; j_gene: TRBJ2-2; v_gene: TRBV7-3; d_gene: TRBD2; CDR3nt: TGTGCCAGCAGCCCGGGACTAGCGGGAGCCACCGGGGAGCTGTTTTTT; CDR3aa: CASSPGLAGATGELFF